This TCR beta chain was retrieved from a study of post-analysis software for immune sequencing data. Study summary: Secondary progressive, relapsing-remitting and progressive-relapsing multiple sclerosis were among the included disease courses.

Researchers reported that TCR beta cDNA libraries carried unique molecular identifiers. Via MiXCR, TCRdb re-called the PCR reads, giving one row per CDR3 protein. The repertoire holds roughly 730,000 distinct CDR3 sequences, with about 32% as singletons. Study outcomes and limitations: Under F measure analysis, samples from one preparation batch co-clustered strongly. Significantly decreased normalized Chao1 diversity was recorded for multiple sclerosis patients relative to controls.

Worth noting for this clonotype: The antigen is unknown.

The TCR originated in a girl aged 10 to 17 with multiple sclerosis. Sequenced material: blood.

CDR3 coding DNA: TGTGCCACCAGCGCAAAAACAGGGGTCCAAAACATTCAGTACTTC. It translates to CATSAKTGVQNIQYF. The gene calls are TRBV15 and TRBJ2-4, with TRBD1 identical over 7 bases. Germline V gene data show CDR1 as LNHNV and CDR2 as YYDKDF (reference sequence). Trimming at V came to 5 bases and at J to 5 bases, leaving 9 bases not matched to a gene. CDR3 size: 15 residues.